The next 29 T cell receptor beta chains were all read from a single sample in a study of control samples from healthy donors and cancer patients. Only in-frame clones appear in the TCRdb table, and some are missing; sequencing was by immunoSEQ multiplex PCR. The sample contains 35,000 to 55,000 clones, approximately 89% of which appear only once. Sequenced material: PBMCs. These receptors came from a woman aged 55-75 years with lung cancer.

This clone was detected once. V gene TRBV7-6 combines with J gene TRBJ1-4; D is ambiguous. Trimming removed 4 bases from V and 4 bases from J, with 10 bases in between. From germline, CDR1 is SGHVS and CDR2 FNYEAQ. This CDR3 has 14 residues. CDR3 sequence reads: CASSSNGDNEKLFF. The DNA of the CDR3 is TGTGCCAGCAGCTCTAACGGGGATAATGAAAAACTGTTTTTT. The entire variable domain, with the rest obtained from reference TRBV7-6 and TRBJ1-4, is as follows: GAGVSQSPRYKVTKRGQDVALRCDPISGHVSLYWYRQALGQGPEFLTYFNYEAQQDKSGLPNDRFSAERPEGSISTLTIQRTEQRDSAMYRCASSSNGDNEKLFFGSGTQLSVL.

The chain employs TRBV23-1 and TRBJ2-3; unclear D gene. TRBV23-1 qualifies as an ORF whose function is uncertain. This CDR3 is 16 amino acids long. V lost 0 bases and J 0 bases, leaving 10 bases between the germline ends. The CDR3: CASSQSDLISTDTQYF. The CDR3 DNA sequence: TGCGCCAGCAGTCAATCCGACCTTATTAGCACAGATACGCAGTATTTT.

The chain couples TRBV24-1 to TRBJ2-1, with D uncertain. The CDR3 totals 16 residues. Germline CDR1 and CDR2: KGHDR and SFDVKD. V was pared by 2 bases and J by 0 bases, with 10 bases between. In DNA, the CDR3 is TGTGCCACCAGTGATTCGATTCCGGGCTCCTACAATGAGCAGTTCTTC. Translated, it gives CATSDSIPGSYNEQFF.

The chain links TRBV5-5 to TRBJ1-2; D possibly corresponds to TRBD1 (5 bases). The CDR3 has 14 amino acids. V was cut by 2 bases and J by 0 bases, with 8 bases left in between. The germline V gene encodes CDR1 SGHKS and CDR2 YYEKEE (reference sequence). The CDR3: CASSLGAANYGYTF. The CDR3 DNA sequence: TGTGCCAGCAGCTTAGGGGCAGCTAACTATGGCTACACCTTC.

This sequence joins TRBV5-6 and TRBJ1-1, with a tentative D call TRBD1 (5 bases). Germline V gene sequence: CDR1 SGHDT, CDR2 YYEEEE. CDR3 size: 14 residues. V was cut by 1 base and J by 7 bases, with 14 bases left in between. The CDR3 nucleotides are TGTGCCAGCAGCTTGTATGCAGGGTCAAATGAAGCTTTCTTT. The encoded protein is CASSLYAGSNEAFF.

The count of this clone is one. The CDR3 nucleotides read TGTGCCAGCAGCCAAGAACCCTGGACAGGCTCCTACGAGCAGTACTTC. Translating it yields CASSQEPWTGSYEQYF. This chain uses TRBV3-1 (or the pseudogene TRBV3-2) with TRBJ2-7; TRBD1 agrees at 7 bases. Trimming at V came to 0 bases and at J to 0 bases, leaving 5 bases not matched to a gene. CDR3 length: 16 amino acids. Germline CDR1 is LGHDT and CDR2 is YNNKEL (reference sequence).

This chain links TRBV10-1 with TRBJ2-2; D is ambiguous. Trimming stripped 4 bases from V and 4 bases from J, with 7 bases between. Germline values: CDR1 WNHNN, CDR2 SYGVQD (reference sequence). The length of the CDR3 is 13 residues. CDR3 sequence (DNA): TGCGCCAGCAGTGCAGTTGGCACCGGGGAGCTGTTTTTT. Its translation is CASSAVGTGELFF.

The V call is TRBV4-1, the J call TRBJ2-3; 8 nucleotides align to TRBD1. Germline V CDR1 and CDR2: MGHRA, YSYEKL. This CDR3 spans 16 amino acids. V lost 4 bases to trimming and J lost 2 bases; unmatched junction nucleotides: 8. CDR3 coding DNA: TGCGCCAGCAGCCCTCGGCCGGGACAGGACACAGATACGCAGTATTTT. This codes for CASSPRPGQDTDTQYF.

The genes are TRBV5-1 and TRBJ2-7; tentative D call: TRBD1 (5 bases). CDR1 SGHRS and CDR2 YFSETQ come from the germline V gene. V lost 5 bases and J 1 base, leaving 10 bases between the germline ends. This CDR3 is 13 amino acids long. The CDR3 sequence is CASRVDSSYEQYF. The DNA for the CDR3 is TGCGCCAGCAGGGTAGACAGTTCCTACGAGCAGTACTTC.

The V and J genes are TRBV5-1 and TRBJ2-7; TRBD1 matches at 7 bases. This CDR3 contains 13 residues. J lost 6 bases, V lost 7 bases, and 10 bases had no gene match. Germline V gene data show CDR1 as SGHRS and CDR2 as YFSETQ. CDR3: CASGTARGSEQYF. CDR3 DNA sequence: TGCGCCAGCGGGACAGCGCGTGGTTCCGAGCAGTACTTC.

This chain links TRBV7-2 with TRBJ2-3, with D uncertain. Trimming pared 2 bases from V and 0 bases from J, leaving 12 bases between. Germline-derived CDR1 and CDR2 are SGHTA and FQGNSA. The CDR3 runs 16 residues. CDR3 sequence (DNA): TGTGCCAGCAGCTTATTTTGGGATACTAGCACAGATACGCAGTATTTT. Its translation is CASSLFWDTSTDTQYF.

This chain connects TRBV11-3 to TRBJ2-7, with TRBD2 matching 13 bases. The CDR3 loop spans 14 amino acids. V shed 5 bases, J shed 7 bases, and the junction held 5 bases outside the gene matches. Per the germline V gene, CDR1 is SGHNT and CDR2 is YENEEA. CDR3 sequence reads: CASSGLAGELEQYF. CDR3 nucleotide sequence: TGTGCCAGCAGCGGACTAGCGGGAGAACTAGAGCAGTACTTC.

This rearrangement joins TRBV4-2 to TRBJ1-2, with 8 bases identical to TRBD1. With V trimmed by 0 bases and J by 8 bases, 11 bases remained unmatched. The CDR3 loop spans 16 amino acids. Germline V gives CDR1 LGHNA, CDR2 YNFKEQ. The CDR3 nucleotides are TGTGCCAGCAGCCAAGATTTGTCGACAGGGGCAACCGGCTACACCTTC. It specifies CASSQDLSTGATGYTF.

The rearrangement uses TRBV3-1 (or the pseudogene TRBV3-2) and TRBJ2-7; D is perhaps TRBD1 (6 bases). The CDR3 is 15 amino acids. Trimming left V 0 bases short and J 2 bases short, with 11 bases between. Germline V gene data show CDR1 as LGHDT and CDR2 as YNNKEL (reference sequence). The CDR3 DNA reads TGTGCCAGCAGCCAAGAGATCGGGACAACCTACGAGCAGTACTTC. The encoded protein is CASSQEIGTTYEQYF.

The chain combines TRBV7-9 with TRBJ1-2; D is ambiguous. CDR1 SEHNR and CDR2 FQNEAQ come from the germline V gene (reference sequence). Trimming cost V 1 base and J 3 bases, with 6 bases left between them. The CDR3 runs 13 residues. The CDR3 DNA sequence: TGTGCCAGCAGCTTAGATGGGGACTATGGCTACACCTTC. Protein sequence: CASSLDGDYGYTF.

This clone was detected once. This chain uses TRBV11-3 with TRBJ2-5; TRBD2 aligns across 7 bases. The DNA matches TRBJ2-7 better at its end, which makes the J call doubtful. The CDR3 contains 14 residues. The germline gives CDR1 SGHNT, CDR2 YENEEA. The CDR3 DNA reads as TGTGCCAGCACATGGACTAGAAATGCCTACGAGCAGTACTTC. It is translated as CASTWTRNAYEQYF.

The table lists this clone with a count of one. The chain joins TRBV9 to TRBJ2-3; D is possibly TRBD2 (5 bases). Germline V lookup: CDR1 SGDLS, CDR2 YYNGEE. Deletions cut 0 bases from V and 6 bases from J, with 14 bases between. The CDR3 spans 15 residues. CDR3 residues: CASSVDYGRDDTQYF. The CDR3 nucleotides read TGTGCCAGCAGCGTAGACTATGGACGGGATGATACGCAGTATTTT.

This rearrangement joins TRBV6-1 to TRBJ2-4; D might be TRBD1 or TRBD2, each matching 6 bases. This CDR3 is 15 amino acids long. Germline lookup yields CDR1 MNHNS and CDR2 SASEGT. Trimming left V 3 bases short and J 8 bases short, with 17 bases between. The CDR3 sequence: CASSDRGIWRDIQYF. In nucleotides, the CDR3 is TGTGCCAGCAGTGACAGGGGTATATGGAGGGACATTCAGTACTTC.

V is TRBV5-6 and J is TRBJ1-2; D might be TRBD1 (5 bases). V lost 4 bases to trimming and J lost 8 bases, with 18 bases between them. The CDR3 has 14 amino acids. Germline lookup yields CDR1 SGHDT and CDR2 YYEEEE. DNA for the CDR3: TGTGCCAGCAGCCCGCGGGACCCTGGGGCAGGCTACACCTTC. Residues: CASSPRDPGAGYTF.

A few counts support this clone. The chain is built from TRBV6-5 and TRBJ2-5, with TRBD2 matching over 11 bases. CDR3 length: 14 residues. The J segment lost 6 bases and the V segment lost 10 bases, leaving 10 bases of the junction unmatched. The germline gives CDR1 MNHEY, CDR2 SVGAGI. This chain's CDR3 is CATSTSGSIQTQYF. CDR3 nucleotides: TGTGCCACATCCACTAGCGGGAGTATTCAGACCCAGTACTTC.

This chain links TRBV3-1 (or the pseudogene TRBV3-2) with TRBJ2-3; perhaps D is TRBD1 or TRBD2 (5 bases each). CDR1 LGHDT and CDR2 YNNKEL come from the germline V gene (reference sequence). Trimming stripped 3 bases from V and 0 bases from J, with 19 bases between. The length of the CDR3 is 18 residues. The CDR3 loop reads CASSQEKWGSTSTDTQYF. CDR3 in DNA: TGTGCCAGCAGCCAGGAGAAATGGGGGAGTACTAGCACAGATACGCAGTATTTT.

As DNA, the CDR3 is TGTGCCAGCAGCTCCCCCGACCAACGGGAGACCCAGTACTTC. Its translation is CASSSPDQRETQYF. The rearrangement links TRBV28 to TRBJ2-5; D gene uncertain. This CDR3 contains 14 residues. Germline V gene lookup returns CDR1 MDHEN and CDR2 SYDVKM. Trimming left V 6 bases short and J 5 bases short, with 16 bases between.

The chain uses TRBV11-2 and TRBJ2-7; D uncertain. The germline gives CDR1 SGHAT, CDR2 FQNNGV. The V gene lost 0 bases and the J gene lost 3 bases, with 12 bases spanning the gap. The CDR3 consists of 15 residues. CDR3 in amino acids: CASSLDQNSIYEQYF. CDR3 nucleotides: TGTGCCAGCAGCTTAGACCAAAATAGCATCTACGAGCAGTACTTC.

This chain connects TRBV29-1 to TRBJ1-1, with 10 bases matching TRBD1. J lost 11 bases, V lost 4 bases, and 7 bases had no gene match. Germline values: CDR1 SQVTM, CDR2 ANQGSEA. The CDR3 has 12 amino acids. The chain's CDR3 is CSVGTRDRGAFF. The CDR3 nucleotides read TGCAGCGTTGGGACCCGGGACAGGGGTGCTTTCTTT.

The chain is built from TRBV9 and TRBJ2-2; D possibly matches TRBD1 or TRBD2 (6 bases each). Germline-derived CDR1 and CDR2 are SGDLS and YYNGEE. The length of the CDR3 is 15 residues. Trimming shortened V by 0 bases and J by 4 bases, and 10 bases separated the two germline ends. CDR3 amino acids: CASSVEGEATGELFF. The DNA for the CDR3 is TGTGCCAGCAGCGTAGAGGGGGAGGCCACCGGGGAGCTGTTTTTT. The whole variable domain, filled in from reference TRBV9 and TRBJ2-2, reads DSGVTQTPKHLITATGQRVTLRCSPRSGDLSVYWYQQSLDQGLQFLIQYYNGEERAKGNILERFSAQQFPDLHSELNLSSLELGDSALYFCASSVEGEATGELFFGEGSRLTVL.

The rearrangement uses TRBV2 and TRBJ2-1; a weak D match, TRBD1 (5 bases). The CDR3 contains 15 residues. Per the germline V gene, CDR1 is SNHLY and CDR2 is FYNNEI. Trimming took 4 bases from V and 7 from J, leaving 17 bases between them. The CDR3 is CASSGWQGLVNEQFF. The CDR3, as DNA: TGTGCCAGCAGTGGTTGGCAGGGTCTTGTAAATGAGCAGTTCTTC.

This chain's CDR3 is CASSLSTGTADSGANVLTF. The CDR3, as DNA: TGCGCCAGCAGCTTGTCTACGGGGACCGCGGACTCTGGGGCCAACGTCCTGACTTTC. This sequence joins TRBV5-1 and TRBJ2-6; D possibly matches TRBD1 or TRBD2 (5 bases each). The germline V gene encodes CDR1 SGHRS and CDR2 YFSETQ. V was trimmed by 1 base and J by 0 bases, leaving 17 bases between them. The CDR3 loop spans 19 amino acids.

This chain uses TRBV2 with TRBJ2-7; 10 bases agree with TRBD2. The junction had 5 bases not matched to a gene; V was cut back by 7 bases and J by 2 bases. This CDR3 spans 14 amino acids. Looked up from germline, CDR1 is SNHLY and CDR2 is FYNNEI. The chain's CDR3 is CASKELAGPYEQYF. Here the CDR3 DNA reads TGTGCCAGCAAGGAACTAGCGGGGCCCTACGAGCAGTACTTC. Filled out from reference TRBV2 and TRBJ2-7, the complete variable domain reads EPEVTQTPSHQVTQMGQEVILRCVPISNHLYFYWYRQILGQKVEFLVSFYNNEISEKSEIFDDQFSVERPDGSNFTLKIRSTKLEDSAMYFCASKELAGPYEQYFGPGTRLTVT.

This clone was picked up a small number of times. The chain links TRBV2 to TRBJ1-5, with D unclear. Germline V lookup: CDR1 SNHLY, CDR2 FYNNEI. Deletions cut 2 bases from V and 5 bases from J, with 13 bases between. CDR3 length equals 15 residues. The chain's CDR3 is CASSEWVQSDQPQHF. DNA of the CDR3: TGTGCCAGCAGTGAATGGGTACAGAGCGATCAGCCCCAGCATTTT. Using reference TRBV2 and TRBJ1-5 for the parts outside the CDR3, the full variable domain is EPEVTQTPSHQVTQMGQEVILRCVPISNHLYFYWYRQILGQKVEFLVSFYNNEISEKSEIFDDQFSVERPDGSNFTLKIRSTKLEDSAMYFCASSEWVQSDQPQHFGDGTRLSIL.